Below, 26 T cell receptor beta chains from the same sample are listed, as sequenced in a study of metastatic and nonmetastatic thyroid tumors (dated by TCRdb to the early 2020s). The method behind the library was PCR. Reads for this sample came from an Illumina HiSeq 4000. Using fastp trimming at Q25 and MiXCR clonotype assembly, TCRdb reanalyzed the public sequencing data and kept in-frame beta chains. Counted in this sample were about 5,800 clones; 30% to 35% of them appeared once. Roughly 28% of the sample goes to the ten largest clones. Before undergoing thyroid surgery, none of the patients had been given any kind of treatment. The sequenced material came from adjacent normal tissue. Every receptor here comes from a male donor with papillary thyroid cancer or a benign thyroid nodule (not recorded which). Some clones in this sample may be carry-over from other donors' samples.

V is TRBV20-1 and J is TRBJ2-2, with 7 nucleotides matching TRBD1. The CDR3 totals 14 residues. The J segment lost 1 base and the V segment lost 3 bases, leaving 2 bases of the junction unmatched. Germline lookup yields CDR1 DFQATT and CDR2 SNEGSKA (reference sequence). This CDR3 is CSARGQQNTGELFF. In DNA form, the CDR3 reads TGCAGTGCTAGGGGACAGCAGAACACCGGGGAGCTGTTTTTT.

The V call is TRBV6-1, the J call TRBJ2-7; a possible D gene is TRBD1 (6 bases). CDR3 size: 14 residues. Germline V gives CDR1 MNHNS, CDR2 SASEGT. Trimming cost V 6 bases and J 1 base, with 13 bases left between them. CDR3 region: CASRPPGQSYEQYF. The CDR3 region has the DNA TGTGCCAGCAGGCCCCCGGGACAATCCTACGAGCAGTACTTC.

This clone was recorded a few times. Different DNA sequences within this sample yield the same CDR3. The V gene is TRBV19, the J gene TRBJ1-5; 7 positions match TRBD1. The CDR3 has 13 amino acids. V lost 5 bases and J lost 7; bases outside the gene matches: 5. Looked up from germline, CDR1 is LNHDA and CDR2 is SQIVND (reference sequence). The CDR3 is CASSQGVEQPQHF. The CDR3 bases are TGTGCCAGTAGTCAGGGGGTGGAACAGCCCCAGCATTTT.

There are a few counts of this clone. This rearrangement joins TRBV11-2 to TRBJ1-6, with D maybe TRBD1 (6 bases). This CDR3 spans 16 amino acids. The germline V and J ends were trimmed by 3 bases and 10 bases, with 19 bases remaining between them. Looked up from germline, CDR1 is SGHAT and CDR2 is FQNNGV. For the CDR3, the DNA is TGTGCCAGCAGCTTGGGGGCCGGGGCAGGGAACTCACCCCTCCACTTT. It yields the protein CASSLGAGAGNSPLHF.

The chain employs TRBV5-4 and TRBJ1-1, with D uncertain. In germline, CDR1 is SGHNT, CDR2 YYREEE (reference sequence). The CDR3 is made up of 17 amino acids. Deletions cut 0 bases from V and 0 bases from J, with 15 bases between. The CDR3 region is CASSLAPIGTMNTEAFF. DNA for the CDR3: TGTGCCAGCAGCTTGGCACCGATCGGTACGATGAACACTGAAGCTTTCTTT.

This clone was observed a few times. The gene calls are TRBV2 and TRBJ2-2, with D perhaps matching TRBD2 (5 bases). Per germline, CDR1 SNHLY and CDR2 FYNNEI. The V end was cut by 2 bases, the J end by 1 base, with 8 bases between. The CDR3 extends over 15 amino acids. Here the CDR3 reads CASSEFRGNTGELFF. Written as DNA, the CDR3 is TGTGCCAGCAGTGAATTTCGGGGGAACACCGGGGAGCTGTTTTTT.

CDR3 sequence: CASSTNPGQFNTEAFF. The CDR3 DNA follows: TGTGCCAGCAGTACTAATCCGGGACAGTTTAACACTGAAGCTTTCTTT. V is TRBV27 and J is TRBJ1-1; 7 nucleotides agree with TRBD1. CDR1 and CDR2 (germline): MNHEY, SMNVEV (reference sequence). CDR3 size: 16 residues. J lost 2 bases, V lost 5 bases, and 11 bases had no gene match.

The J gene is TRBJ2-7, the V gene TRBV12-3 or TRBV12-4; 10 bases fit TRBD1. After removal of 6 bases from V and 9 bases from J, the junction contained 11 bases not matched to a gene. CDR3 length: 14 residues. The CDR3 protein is CASSRDRGRDGQYF. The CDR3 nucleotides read TGTGCCAGCAGCAGGGACAGGGGACGGGACGGGCAGTACTTC.

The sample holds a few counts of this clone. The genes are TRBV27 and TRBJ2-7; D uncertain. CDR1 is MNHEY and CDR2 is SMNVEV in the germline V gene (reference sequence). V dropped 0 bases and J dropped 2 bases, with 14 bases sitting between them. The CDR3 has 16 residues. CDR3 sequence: CASSLSRWGTAYEQYF. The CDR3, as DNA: TGTGCCAGCAGTTTATCAAGATGGGGTACGGCCTACGAGCAGTACTTC.

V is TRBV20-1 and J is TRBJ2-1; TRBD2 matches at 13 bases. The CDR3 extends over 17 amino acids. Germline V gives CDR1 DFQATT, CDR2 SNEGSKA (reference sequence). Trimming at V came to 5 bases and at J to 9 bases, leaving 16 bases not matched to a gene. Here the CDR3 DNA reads TGCAGTGCTGCCCTACCGACTACTAGCGGGAGGGCCGGTGAGCAGTTCTTC. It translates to CSAALPTTSGRAGEQFF.

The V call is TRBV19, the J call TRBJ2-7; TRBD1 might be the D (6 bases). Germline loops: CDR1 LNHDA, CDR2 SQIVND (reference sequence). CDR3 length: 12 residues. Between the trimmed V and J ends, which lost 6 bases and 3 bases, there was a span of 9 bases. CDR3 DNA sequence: TGTGCCAGTAGCCAGACAGGCTACGAGCAGTACTTC. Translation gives CASSQTGYEQYF.

The CDR3 sequence: CSAAPGYDTEAFF. CDR3 in DNA: TGCAGTGCGGCCCCAGGGTATGACACTGAAGCTTTCTTT. The chain joins TRBV20-1 to TRBJ1-1; D may be TRBD1 (5 bases). Germline values: CDR1 DFQATT, CDR2 SNEGSKA (reference sequence). V gave up 6 bases and J gave up 3 bases, with 14 bases separating them. This CDR3 has 13 residues.

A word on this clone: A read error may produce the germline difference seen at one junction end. In nucleotides, the CDR3 is TGTGCCAGCAGGGCCCCCGAGATCTACCCCTACGAGAAGTACTTC. Protein product: CASRAPEIYPYEKYF. J is TRBJ2-7 and V is TRBV6-1; D unresolved. The length of the CDR3 is 15 residues. The germline gives CDR1 MNHNS, CDR2 SASEGT.

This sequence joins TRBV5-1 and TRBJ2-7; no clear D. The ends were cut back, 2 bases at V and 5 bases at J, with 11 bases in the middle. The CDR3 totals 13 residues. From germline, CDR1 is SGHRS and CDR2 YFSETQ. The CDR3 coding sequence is TGCGCCAGCAGCTTCGCTGACCTCAACGAGCAGTACTTC. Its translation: CASSFADLNEQYF.

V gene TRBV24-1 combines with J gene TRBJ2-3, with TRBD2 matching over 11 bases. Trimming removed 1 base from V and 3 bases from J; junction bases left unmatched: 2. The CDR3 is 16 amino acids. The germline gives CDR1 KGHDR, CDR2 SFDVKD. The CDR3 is CATSDFRTSGTDTQYF. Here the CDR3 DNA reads TGTGCCACCAGTGATTTCAGGACTAGCGGGACAGATACGCAGTATTTT.

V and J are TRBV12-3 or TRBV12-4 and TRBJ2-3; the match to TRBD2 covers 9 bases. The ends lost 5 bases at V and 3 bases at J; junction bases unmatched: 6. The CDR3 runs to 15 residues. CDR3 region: CASSLGLASTDTQYF. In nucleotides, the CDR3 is TGTGCCAGCAGTCTCGGACTAGCGTCTACAGATACGCAGTATTTT.

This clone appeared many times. CDR3 DNA sequence: TGCGCCAGCAGCCAAGATGGGGGACGGATTAGCAATCAGCCCCAGCATTTT. Encoded protein: CASSQDGGRISNQPQHF. V usage is TRBV4-1 and J usage is TRBJ1-5; a possible D gene is TRBD1 (5 bases). The CDR3 runs 17 residues. The V end lost 0 bases, the J end lost 0 bases, and 12 bases lay between the germline ends. Germline assignment: CDR1 MGHRA and CDR2 YSYEKL.

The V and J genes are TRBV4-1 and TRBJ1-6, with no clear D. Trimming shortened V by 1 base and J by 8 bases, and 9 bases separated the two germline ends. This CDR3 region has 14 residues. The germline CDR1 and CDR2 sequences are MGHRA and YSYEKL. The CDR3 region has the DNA TGCGCCAGCAGCCAAGTAGTTGCATATTCACCCCTCCACTTT. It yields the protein CASSQVVAYSPLHF.

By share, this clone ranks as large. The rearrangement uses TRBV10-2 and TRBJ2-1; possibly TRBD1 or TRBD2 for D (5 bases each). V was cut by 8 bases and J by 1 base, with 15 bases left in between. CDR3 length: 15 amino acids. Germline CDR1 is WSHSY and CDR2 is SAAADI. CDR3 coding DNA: TGCGCCAGCGCCACCCGAGGGACGTCCTACAATGAGCAGTTCTTC. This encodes CASATRGTSYNEQFF.

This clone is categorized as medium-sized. The CDR3 is CASSVADPGTGNYGYTF. For the CDR3, the DNA is TGTGCCAGCAGCGTAGCCGATCCGGGGACAGGGAACTATGGCTACACCTTC. The rearrangement joins TRBV9 to TRBJ1-2; 9 nucleotides match TRBD1. Unmatched junction bases numbered 8, after V lost 0 bases and J lost 2 bases. This CDR3 is 17 amino acids long. Germline V lookup: CDR1 SGDLS, CDR2 YYNGEE.

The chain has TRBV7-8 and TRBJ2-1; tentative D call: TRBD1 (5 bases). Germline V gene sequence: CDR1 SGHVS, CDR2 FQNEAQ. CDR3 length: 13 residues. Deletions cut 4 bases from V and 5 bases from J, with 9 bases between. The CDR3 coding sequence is TGTGCCAGCAGCTACATAGGGGACAATGAGCAGTTCTTC. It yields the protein CASSYIGDNEQFF.

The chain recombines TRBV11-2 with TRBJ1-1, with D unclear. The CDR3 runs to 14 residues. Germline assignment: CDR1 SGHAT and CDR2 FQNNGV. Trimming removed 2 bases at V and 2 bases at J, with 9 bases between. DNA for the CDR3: TGTGCCAGCAGCTTATGGGGATCTAACACTGAAGCTTTCTTT. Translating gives CASSLWGSNTEAFF.

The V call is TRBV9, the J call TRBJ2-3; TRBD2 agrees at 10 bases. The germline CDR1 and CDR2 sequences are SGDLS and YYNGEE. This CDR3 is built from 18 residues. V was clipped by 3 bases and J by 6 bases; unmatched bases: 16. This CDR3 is CASSAPASGGTITDTQYF. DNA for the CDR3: TGTGCCAGCAGCGCCCCAGCTAGCGGGGGCACTATCACTGATACGCAGTATTTT.

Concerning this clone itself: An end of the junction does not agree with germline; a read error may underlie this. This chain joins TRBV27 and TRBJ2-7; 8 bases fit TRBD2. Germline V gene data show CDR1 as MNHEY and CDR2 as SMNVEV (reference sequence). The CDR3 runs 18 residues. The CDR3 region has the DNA TGTGCCAGCAGTCCACGGAGTAGCGGGACCCCTATTGGTAGGGAGCATTACTTC. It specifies CASSPRSSGTPIGREHYF.

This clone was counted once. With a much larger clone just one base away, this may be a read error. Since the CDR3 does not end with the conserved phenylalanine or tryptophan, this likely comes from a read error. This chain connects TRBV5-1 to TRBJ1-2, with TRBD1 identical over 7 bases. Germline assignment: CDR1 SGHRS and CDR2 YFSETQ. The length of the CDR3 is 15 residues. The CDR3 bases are TGCGCCAGCGGCTTTAAAGGGGGCGCTAACTATTGCTACACCCTC. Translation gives CASGFKGGANYCYTL.

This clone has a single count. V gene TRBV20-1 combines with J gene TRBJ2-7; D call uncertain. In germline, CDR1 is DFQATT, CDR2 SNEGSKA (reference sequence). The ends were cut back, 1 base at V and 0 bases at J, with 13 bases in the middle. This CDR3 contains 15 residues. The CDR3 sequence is CSARVTQDLSYEQYF. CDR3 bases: TGCAGTGCTAGAGTAACGCAGGACCTCTCCTACGAGCAGTACTTC.